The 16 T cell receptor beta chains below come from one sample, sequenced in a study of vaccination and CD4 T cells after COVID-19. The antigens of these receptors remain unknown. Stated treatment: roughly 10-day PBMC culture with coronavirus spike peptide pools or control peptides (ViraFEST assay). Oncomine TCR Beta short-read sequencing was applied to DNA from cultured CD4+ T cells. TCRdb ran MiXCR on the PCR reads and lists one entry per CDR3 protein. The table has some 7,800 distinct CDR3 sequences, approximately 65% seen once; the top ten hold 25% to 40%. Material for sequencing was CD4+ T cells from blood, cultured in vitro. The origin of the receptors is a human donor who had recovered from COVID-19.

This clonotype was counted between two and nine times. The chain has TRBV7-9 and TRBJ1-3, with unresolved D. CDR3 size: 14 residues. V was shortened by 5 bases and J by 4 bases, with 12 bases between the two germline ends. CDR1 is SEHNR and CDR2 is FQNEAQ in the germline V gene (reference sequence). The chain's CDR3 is CASSPNRGGNTIYF. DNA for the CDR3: TGTGCCAGCAGCCCGAACCGAGGGGGAAACACCATATATTTT.

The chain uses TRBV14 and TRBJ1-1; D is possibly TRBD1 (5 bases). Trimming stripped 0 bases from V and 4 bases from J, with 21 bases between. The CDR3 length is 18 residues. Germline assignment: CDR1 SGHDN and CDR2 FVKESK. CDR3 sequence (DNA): TGTGCCAGCAGCCAAGATTCTCCTTTCGGGGGTTTAGTCACTGAAGCTTTCTTT. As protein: CASSQDSPFGGLVTEAFF.

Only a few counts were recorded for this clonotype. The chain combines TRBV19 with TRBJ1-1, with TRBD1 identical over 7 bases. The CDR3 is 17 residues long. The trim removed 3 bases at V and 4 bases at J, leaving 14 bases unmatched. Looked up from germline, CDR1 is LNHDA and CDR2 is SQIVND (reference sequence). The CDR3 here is CASSIYRGRSQGTEAFF. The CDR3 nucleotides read TGTGCCAGTAGTATTTACAGGGGTCGGTCCCAGGGCACTGAAGCTTTCTTT.

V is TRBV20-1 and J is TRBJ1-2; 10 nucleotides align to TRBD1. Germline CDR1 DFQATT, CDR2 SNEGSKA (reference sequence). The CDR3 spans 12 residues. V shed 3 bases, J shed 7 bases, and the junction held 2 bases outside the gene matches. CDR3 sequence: CSASDRGLGYTF. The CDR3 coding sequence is TGCAGTGCTAGCGACAGGGGGCTTGGCTACACCTTC.

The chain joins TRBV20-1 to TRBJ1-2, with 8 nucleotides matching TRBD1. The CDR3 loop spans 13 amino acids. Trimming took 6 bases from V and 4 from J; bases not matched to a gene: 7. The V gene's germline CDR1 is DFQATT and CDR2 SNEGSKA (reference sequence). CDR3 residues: CSATQGAGYGYTF. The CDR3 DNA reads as TGCAGTGCAACCCAGGGGGCTGGCTATGGCTACACCTTC.

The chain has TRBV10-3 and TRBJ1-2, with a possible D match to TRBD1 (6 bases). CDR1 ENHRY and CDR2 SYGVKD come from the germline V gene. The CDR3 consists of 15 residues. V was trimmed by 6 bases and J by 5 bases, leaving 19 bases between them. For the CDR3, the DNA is TGTGCCATCAGGGATGGGGGCCTAGGGGGATATGGCTACACCTTC. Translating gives CAIRDGGLGGYGYTF.

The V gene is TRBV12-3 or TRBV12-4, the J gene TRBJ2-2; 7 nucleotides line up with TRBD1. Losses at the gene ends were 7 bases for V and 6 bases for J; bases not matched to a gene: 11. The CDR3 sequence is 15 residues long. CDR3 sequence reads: CASTIGQAAAGELFF. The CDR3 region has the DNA TGTGCCAGCACCATAGGACAGGCAGCGGCCGGGGAGCTGTTTTTT.

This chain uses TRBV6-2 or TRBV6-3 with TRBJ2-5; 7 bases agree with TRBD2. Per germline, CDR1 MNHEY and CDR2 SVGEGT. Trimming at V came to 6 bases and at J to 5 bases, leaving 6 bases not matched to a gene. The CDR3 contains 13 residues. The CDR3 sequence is CASRNAGVETQYF. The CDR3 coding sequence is TGTGCCAGCAGAAACGCGGGAGTGGAGACCCAGTACTTC.

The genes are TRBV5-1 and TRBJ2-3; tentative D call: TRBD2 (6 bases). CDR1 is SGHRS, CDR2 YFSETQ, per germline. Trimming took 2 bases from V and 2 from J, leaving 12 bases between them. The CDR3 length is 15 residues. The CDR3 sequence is CASSLDGGSTDTQYF. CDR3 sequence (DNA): TGCGCCAGCAGCTTAGATGGGGGGTCCACAGATACGCAGTATTTT.

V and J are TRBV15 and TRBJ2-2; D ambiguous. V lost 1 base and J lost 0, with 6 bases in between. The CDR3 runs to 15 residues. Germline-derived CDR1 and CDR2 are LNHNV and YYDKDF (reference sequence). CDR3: CATSRARTNTGELFF. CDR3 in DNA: TGTGCCACCAGCAGAGCCAGGACGAACACCGGGGAGCTGTTTTTT. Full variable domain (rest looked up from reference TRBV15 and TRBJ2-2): DAMVIQNPRYQVTQFGKPVTLSCSQTLNHNVMYWYQQKSSQAPKLLFHYYDKDFNNEADTPDNFQSRRPNTSFCFLDIRSPGLGDTAMYLCATSRARTNTGELFFGEGSRLTVL.

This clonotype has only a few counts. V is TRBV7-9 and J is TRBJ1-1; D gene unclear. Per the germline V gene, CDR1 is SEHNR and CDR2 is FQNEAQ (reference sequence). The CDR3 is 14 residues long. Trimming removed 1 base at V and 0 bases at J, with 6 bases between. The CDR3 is CASSLEELNTEAFF. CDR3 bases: TGTGCCAGCAGCTTAGAGGAGCTGAACACTGAAGCTTTCTTT.

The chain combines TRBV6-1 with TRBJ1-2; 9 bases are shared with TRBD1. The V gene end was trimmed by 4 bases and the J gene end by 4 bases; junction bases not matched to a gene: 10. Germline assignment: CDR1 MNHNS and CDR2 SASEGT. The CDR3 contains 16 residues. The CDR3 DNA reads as TGTGCCAGCAGTGTCTTACCGGGACAGGGCAGCTATGGCTACACCTTC. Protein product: CASSVLPGQGSYGYTF.

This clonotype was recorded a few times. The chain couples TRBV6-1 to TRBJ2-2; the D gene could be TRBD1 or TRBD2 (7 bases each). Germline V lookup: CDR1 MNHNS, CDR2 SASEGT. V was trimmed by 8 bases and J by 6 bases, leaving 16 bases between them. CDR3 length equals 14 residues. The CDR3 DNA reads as TGTGCCAGCGGGGGAGGGGGCGTTGCCGGGGAGCTGTTTTTT. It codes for CASGGGGVAGELFF.

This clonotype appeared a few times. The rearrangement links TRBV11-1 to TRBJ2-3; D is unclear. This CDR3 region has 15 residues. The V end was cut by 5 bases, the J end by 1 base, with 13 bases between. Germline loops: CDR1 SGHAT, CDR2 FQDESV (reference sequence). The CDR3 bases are TGTGCCAGCAGCGTAAGTAACGAGGGCACAGATACGCAGTATTTT. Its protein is CASSVSNEGTDTQYF.

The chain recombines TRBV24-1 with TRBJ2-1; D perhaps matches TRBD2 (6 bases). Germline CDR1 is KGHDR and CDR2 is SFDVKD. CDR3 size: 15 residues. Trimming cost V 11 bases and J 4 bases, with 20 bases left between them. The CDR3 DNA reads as TGTGCCATCAGGATAACTAGCCGAGATTACAATGAGCAGTTCTTC. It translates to CAIRITSRDYNEQFF.

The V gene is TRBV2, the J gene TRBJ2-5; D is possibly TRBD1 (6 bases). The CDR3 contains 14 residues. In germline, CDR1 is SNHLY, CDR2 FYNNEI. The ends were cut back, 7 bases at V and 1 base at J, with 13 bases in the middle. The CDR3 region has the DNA TGTGCCAGCATCCGCTGGGGGCCCCAAGAGACCCAGTACTTC. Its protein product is CASIRWGPQETQYF.